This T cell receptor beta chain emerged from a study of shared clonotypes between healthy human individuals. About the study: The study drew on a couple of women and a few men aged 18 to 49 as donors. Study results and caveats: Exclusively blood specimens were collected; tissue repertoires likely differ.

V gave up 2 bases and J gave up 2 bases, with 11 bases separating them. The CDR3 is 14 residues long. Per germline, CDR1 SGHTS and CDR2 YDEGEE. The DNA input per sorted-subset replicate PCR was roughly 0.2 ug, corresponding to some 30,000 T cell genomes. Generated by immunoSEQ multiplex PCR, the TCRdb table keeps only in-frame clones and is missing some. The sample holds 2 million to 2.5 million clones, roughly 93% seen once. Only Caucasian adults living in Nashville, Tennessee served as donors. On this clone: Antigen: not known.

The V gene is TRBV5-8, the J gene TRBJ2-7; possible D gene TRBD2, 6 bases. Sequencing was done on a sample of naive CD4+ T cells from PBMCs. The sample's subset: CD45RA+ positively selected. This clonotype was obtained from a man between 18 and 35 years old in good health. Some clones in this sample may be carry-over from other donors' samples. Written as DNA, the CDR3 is TGTGCCAGCAGCTTCCCCGGCGGGACCTACGAGCAGTACTTC. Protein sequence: CASSFPGGTYEQYF. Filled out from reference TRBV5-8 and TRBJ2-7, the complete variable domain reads EAGVTQSPTHLIKTRGQQATLRCSPISGHTSVYWYQQALGLGLQFLLWYDEGEERNRGNFPPRFSGRQFPNYSSELNVNALELEDSALYLCASSFPGGTYEQYFGPGTRLTVT.